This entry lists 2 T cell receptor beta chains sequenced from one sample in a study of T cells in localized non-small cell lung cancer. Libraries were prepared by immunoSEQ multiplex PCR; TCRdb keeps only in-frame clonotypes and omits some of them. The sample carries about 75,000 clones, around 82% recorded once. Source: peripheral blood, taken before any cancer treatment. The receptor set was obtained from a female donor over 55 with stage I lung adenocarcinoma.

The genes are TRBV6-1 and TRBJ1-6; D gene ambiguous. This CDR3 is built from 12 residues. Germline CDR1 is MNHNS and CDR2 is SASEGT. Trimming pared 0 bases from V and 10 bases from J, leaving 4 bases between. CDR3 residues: CASSEAWSPLHF. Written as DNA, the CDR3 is TGTGCCAGCAGTGAAGCTTGGTCACCCCTCCACTTT.

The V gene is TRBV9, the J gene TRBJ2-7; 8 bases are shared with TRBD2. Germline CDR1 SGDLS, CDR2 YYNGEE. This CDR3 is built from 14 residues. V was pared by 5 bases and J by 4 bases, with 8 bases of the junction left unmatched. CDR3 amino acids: CASSSSGSGYEQYF. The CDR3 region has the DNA TGTGCCAGCAGTTCAAGCGGGAGCGGGTACGAGCAGTACTTC.